This T cell receptor (beta chain) was observed in a study of blood T cell repertoires in COVID-19. On the study more broadly: PBMCs, B-cell-depleted T cells, or T cells were the source of the cDNA or gDNA that made up the material.

Assay used: immunoSEQ multiplex PCR; TCRdb lists only in-frame clones, some missing. The data show under 200,000 clones, 70% to 90% seen once. This receptor was taken from a woman aged 50 to 65 who had recovered from COVID-19. The sample was PBMCs or T cells enriched from blood (not recorded which).

DNA for the CDR3: TGTGCCAGCAGCCAAGGGGGAGGGAGAACTAATGAAAAACTGTTTTTT. Its protein product is CASSQGGGRTNEKLFF. The chain combines TRBV3-1 (or the pseudogene TRBV3-2) with TRBJ1-4; D is unclear. This CDR3 is built from 16 residues. Germline V gene data show CDR1 as LGHDT and CDR2 as YNNKEL (reference sequence). V lost 1 base and J 1 base, leaving 10 bases between the germline ends.